This paragraph reports one TCR beta chain. The data were obtained in a study of memory CD8 T cells in hepatitis C reinfection. Study-wide background: HCV reinfection meant a positive HCV RNA test after two negative tests at least 60 days apart. Samples before reinfection came 55 to 20 weeks prior to detection.

The assay was immunoSEQ multiplex PCR, and TCRdb's table has in-frame clones only and misses some. The table lists about 50,000 clones, 89% of them singletons, with roughly 1% in the top ten. Time point denoted: pre-reinfection, 55 to 20 weeks before reinfection detection. TCR sequencing was done directly ex vivo on sorted cells, without expansion in vitro. A couple of donors provided sorted CD3+ CD8+ CD45RO- naive CD8 T cells at all three reinfection time points. There are 14 residues in the CDR3. Germline V gene data show CDR1 as SGHVS and CDR2 as FNYEAQ. What was sequenced was naive CD8+ T cells sorted from blood. The chain combines TRBV7-6 with TRBJ2-5, with TRBD1 identical over 9 bases. Matching the DNA end better, TRBJ2-7 makes the J call doubtful. The TCR comes from a man aged 18 to 35 with hepatitis C virus infection. This chain's CDR3 is CASSGDRGSYEQYF. For the CDR3, the DNA is TGTGCCAGCAGCGGCGACAGGGGGAGCTACGAGCAGTACTTC.